The clone carrying this T cell receptor beta chain was counted many times. The germline V gene encodes CDR1 MNHEY and CDR2 SVGAGI. V was pared by 2 bases and J by 9 bases, with 17 bases between. The CDR3 is made up of 15 amino acids. TCRdb re-analysed the reads in MiXCR, keeping a single row per CDR3 protein. The repertoire consists of 500,000 or so distinct CDR3 sequences, with approximately 15% occurring once and the leading ten covering under 30%. The sample is drawn from a study of T cell repertoires in cytomegalovirus infection. The chain is built from TRBV6-5 and TRBJ2-1; D may correspond to TRBD1 or TRBD2 (5 bases each). This receptor was taken from a human donor in good health (CMV status not recorded). Some clones in this sample may be carry-over from other donors' samples. The sample taken for sequencing was CD8+ T cells from PBMCs. The CDR3 sequence: CASSYLGEQPTEQFF. In DNA form, the CDR3 reads TGTGCCAGCAGTTACCTGGGGGAGCAACCCACTGAGCAGTTCTTC.